This T cell receptor beta chain was identified in a study of CD8 T cells in ankylosing spondylitis. The CDR3 is 13 residues long. Germline CDR1 is KGHSH and CDR2 is LQKENI. Between the trimmed V and J ends, which lost 3 bases and 13 bases, there was a span of 13 bases. TCRdb re-derived calls from the 5' RACE reads in MiXCR, one entry per CDR3 protein. The sample holds hundreds of thousands of distinct CDR3 sequences, approximately 10% seen once. As regards this clonotype: Its antigen is unknown.

General study points: Seemingly characteristic of ankylosing spondylitis blood was a TCR beta motif consisting of 7 or 8 highly homologous variants.

The receptor comes from a male donor with ankylosing spondylitis. The chain carries TRBV18 and TRBJ1-6; no reliable D call. Sample: blood, either unsorted or a sorted T cell fraction (not recorded which). The CDR3: CASSPRPLPPLHF. As DNA, the CDR3 is TGTGCCAGCTCACCGCGACCCCTTCCGCCCCTCCACTTT.